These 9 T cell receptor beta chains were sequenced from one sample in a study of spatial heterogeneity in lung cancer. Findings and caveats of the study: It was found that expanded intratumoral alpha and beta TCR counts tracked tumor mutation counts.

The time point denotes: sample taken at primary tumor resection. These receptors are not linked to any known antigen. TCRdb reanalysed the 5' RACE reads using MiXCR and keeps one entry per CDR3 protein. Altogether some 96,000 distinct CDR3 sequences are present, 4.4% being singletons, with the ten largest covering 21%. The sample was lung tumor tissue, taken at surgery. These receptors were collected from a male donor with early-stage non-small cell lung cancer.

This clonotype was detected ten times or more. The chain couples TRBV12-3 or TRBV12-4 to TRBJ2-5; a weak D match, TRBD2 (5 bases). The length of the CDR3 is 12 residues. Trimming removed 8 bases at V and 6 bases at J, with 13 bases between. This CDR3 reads CASVREEQTQYF. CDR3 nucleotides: TGTGCCAGCGTTCGGGAAGAACAGACCCAGTACTTC.

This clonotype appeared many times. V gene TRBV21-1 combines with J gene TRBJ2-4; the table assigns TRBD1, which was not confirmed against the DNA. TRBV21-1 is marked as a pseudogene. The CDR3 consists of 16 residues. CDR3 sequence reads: CASSPRDTQAKNIQYF. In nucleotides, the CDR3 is TGTGCCAGCAGCCCCCGGGACACCCAAGCCAAAAACATTCAGTACTTC.

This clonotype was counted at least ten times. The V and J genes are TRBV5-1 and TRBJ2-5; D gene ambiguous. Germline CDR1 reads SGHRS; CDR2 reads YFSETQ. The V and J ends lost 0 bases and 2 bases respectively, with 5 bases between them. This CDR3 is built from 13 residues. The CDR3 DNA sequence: TGCGCCAGCAGCTTGGAGTATCAAGAGACCCAGTACTTC. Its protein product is CASSLEYQETQYF. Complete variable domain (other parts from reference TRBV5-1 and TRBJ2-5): KAGVTQTPRYLIKTRGQQVTLSCSPISGHRSVSWYQQTPGQGLQFLFEYFSETQRNKGNFPGRFSGRQFSNSRSEMNVSTLELGDSALYLCASSLEYQETQYFGPGTRLLVL.

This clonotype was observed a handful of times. As DNA, the CDR3 is TGCGCCAGCAGCCAAGATTTTCAAGGGAAGGGGACCGGGGAGCTGTTTTTT. Protein sequence: CASSQDFQGKGTGELFF. V gene TRBV4-1 combines with J gene TRBJ2-2; perhaps TRBD1 as D (5 bases). The CDR3 loop spans 17 amino acids. V was cut by 0 bases and J by 5 bases, with 16 bases left in between. Germline V gene data show CDR1 as MGHRA and CDR2 as YSYEKL.

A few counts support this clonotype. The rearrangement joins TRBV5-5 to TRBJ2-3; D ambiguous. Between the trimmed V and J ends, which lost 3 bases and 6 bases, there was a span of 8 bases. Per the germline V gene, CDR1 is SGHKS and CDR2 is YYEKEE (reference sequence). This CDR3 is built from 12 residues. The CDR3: CASSSQWDTQYF. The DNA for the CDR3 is TGTGCCAGCAGCTCGCAATGGGATACGCAGTATTTT.

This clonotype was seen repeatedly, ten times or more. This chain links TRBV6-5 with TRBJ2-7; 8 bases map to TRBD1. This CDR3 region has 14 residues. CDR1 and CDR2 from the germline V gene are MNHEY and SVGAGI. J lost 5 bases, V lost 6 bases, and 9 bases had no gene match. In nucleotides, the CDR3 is TGTGCCAGCAGCCAAGTTCAGGGGGCGAACGAGCAGTACTTC. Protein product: CASSQVQGANEQYF.

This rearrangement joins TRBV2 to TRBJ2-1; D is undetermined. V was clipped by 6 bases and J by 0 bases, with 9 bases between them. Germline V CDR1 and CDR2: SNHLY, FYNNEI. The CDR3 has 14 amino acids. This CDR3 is CASSKASSYNEQFF. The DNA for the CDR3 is TGTGCCAGCAGCAAAGCCAGCTCCTACAATGAGCAGTTCTTC.

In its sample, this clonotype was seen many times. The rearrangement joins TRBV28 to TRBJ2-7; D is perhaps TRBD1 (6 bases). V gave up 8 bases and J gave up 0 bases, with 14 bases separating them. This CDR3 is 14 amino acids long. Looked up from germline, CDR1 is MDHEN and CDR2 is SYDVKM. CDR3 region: CASFDRRGSYEQYF. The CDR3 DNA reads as TGTGCCAGCTTTGACCGCAGGGGCTCCTACGAGCAGTACTTC. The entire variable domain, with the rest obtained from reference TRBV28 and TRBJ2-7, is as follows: DVKVTQSSRYLVKRTGEKVFLECVQDMDHENMFWYRQDPGLGLRLIYFSYDVKMKEKGDIPEGYSVSREKKERFSLILESASTNQTSMYLCASFDRRGSYEQYFGPGTRLTVT.

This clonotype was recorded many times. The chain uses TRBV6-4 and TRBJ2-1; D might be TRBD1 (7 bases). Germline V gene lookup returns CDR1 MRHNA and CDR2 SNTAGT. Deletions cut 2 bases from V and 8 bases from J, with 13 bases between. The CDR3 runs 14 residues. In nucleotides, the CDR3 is TGTGCCAGCAGTGACGGCCAGGGGGGTCATGAGCAGTTCTTC. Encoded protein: CASSDGQGGHEQFF.